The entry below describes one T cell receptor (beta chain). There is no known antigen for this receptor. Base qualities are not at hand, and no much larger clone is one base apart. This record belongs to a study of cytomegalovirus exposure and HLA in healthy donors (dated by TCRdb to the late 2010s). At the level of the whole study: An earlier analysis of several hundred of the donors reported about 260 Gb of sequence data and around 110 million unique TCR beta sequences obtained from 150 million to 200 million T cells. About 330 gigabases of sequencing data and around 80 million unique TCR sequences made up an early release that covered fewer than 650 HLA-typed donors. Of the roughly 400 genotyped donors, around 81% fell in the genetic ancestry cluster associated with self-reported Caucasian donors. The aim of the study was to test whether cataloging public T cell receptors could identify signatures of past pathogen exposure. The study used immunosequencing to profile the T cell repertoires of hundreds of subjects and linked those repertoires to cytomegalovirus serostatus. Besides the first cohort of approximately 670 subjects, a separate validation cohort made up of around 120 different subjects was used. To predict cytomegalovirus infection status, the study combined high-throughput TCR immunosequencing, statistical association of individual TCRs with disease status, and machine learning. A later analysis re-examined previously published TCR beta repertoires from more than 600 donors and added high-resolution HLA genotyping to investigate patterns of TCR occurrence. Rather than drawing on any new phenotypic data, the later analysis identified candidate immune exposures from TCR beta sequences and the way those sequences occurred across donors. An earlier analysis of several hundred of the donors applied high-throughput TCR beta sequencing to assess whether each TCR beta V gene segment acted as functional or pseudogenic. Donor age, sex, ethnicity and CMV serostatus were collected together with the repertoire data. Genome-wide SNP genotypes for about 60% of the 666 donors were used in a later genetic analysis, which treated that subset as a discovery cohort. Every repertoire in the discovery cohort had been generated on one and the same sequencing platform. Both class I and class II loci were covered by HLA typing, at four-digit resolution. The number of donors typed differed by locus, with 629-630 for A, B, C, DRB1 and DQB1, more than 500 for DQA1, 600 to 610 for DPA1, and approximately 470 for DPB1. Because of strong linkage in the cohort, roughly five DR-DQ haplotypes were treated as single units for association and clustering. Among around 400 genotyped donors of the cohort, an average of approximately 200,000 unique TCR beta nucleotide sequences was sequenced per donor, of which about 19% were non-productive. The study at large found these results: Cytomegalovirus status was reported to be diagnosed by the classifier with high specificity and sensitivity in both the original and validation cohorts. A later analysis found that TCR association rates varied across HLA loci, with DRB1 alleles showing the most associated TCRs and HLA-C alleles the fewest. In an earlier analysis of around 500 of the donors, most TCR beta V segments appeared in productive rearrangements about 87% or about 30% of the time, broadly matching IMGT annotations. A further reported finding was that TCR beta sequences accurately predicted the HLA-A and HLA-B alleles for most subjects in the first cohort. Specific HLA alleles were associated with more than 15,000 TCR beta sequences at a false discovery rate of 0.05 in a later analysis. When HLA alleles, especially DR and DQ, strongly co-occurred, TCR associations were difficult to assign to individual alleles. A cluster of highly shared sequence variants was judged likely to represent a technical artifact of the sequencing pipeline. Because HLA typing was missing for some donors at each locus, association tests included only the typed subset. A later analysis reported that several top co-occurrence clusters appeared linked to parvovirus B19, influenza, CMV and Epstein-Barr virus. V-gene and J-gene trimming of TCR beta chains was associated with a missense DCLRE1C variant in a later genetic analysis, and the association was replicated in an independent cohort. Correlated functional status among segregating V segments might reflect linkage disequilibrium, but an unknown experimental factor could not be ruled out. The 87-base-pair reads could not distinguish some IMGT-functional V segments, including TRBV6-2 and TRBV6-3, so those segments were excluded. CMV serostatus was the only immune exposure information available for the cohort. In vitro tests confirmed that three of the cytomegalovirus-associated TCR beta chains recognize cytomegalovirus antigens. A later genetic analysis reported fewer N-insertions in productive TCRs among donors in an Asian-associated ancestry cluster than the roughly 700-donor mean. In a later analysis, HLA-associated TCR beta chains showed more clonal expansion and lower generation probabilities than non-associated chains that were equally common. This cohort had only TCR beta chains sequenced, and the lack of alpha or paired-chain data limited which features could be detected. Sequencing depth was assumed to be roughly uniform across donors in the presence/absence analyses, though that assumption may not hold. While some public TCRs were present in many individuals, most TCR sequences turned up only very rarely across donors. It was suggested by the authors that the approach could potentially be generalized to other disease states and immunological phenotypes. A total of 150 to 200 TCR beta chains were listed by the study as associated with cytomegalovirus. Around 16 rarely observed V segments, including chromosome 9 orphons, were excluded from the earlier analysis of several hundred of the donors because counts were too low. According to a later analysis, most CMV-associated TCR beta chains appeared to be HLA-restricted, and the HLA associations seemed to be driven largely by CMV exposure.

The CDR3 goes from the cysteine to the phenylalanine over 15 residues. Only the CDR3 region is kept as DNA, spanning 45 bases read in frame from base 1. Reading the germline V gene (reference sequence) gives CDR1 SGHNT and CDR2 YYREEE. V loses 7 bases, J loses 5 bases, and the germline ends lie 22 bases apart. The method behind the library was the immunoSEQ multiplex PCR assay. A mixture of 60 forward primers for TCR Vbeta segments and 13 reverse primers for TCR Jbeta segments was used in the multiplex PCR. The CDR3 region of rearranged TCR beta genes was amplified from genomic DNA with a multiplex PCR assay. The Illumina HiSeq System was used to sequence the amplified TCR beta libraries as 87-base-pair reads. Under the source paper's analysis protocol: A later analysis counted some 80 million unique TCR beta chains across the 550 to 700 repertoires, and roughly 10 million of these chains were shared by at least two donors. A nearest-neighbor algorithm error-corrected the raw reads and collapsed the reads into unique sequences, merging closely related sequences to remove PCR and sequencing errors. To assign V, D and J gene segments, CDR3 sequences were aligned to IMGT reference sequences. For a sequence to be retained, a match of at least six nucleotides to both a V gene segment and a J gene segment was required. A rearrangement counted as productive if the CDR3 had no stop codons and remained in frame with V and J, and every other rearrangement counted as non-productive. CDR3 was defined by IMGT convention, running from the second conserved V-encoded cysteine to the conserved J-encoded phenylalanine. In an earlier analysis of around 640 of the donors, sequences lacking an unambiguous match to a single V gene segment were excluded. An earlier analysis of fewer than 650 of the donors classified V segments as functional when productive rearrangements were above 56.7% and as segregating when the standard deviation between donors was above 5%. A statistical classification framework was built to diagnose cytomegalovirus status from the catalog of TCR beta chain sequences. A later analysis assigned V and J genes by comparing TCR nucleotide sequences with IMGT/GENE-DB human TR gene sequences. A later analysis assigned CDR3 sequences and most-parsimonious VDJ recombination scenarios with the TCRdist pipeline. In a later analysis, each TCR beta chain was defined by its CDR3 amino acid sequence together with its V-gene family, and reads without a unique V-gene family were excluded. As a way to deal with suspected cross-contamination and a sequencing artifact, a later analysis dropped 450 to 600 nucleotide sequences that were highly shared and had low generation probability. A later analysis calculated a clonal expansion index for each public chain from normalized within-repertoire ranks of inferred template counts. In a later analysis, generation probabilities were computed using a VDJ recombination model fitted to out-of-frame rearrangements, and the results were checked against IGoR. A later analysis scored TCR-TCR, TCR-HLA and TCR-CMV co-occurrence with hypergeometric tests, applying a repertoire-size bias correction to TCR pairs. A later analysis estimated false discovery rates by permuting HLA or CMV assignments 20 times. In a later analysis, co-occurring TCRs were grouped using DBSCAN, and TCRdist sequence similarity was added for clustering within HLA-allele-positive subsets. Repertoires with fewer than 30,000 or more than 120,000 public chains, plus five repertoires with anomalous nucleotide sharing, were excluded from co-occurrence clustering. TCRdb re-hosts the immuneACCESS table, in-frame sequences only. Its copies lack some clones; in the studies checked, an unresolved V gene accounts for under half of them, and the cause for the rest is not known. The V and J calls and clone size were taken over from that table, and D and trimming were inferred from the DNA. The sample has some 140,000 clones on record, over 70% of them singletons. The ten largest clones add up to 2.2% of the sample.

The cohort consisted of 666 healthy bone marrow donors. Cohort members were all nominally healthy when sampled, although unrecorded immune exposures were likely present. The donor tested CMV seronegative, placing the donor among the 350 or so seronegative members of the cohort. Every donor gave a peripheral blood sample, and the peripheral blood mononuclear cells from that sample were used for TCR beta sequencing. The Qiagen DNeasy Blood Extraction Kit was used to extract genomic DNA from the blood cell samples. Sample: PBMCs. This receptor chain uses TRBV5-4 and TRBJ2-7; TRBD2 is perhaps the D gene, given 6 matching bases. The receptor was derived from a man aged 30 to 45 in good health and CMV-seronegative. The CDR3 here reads CASSLGGIKSHEQYF. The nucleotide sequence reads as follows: TGTGCCAGCTCCCTTGGGGGGATTAAATCACACGAGCAGTACTTC.